This TCR beta chain was sequenced during a study of blood T cell repertoires in COVID-19. Across the study: Samples of COVID-19 (acute and convalescent) were obtained from the United States, Italy and Spain. Sources were T cells, B-cell-depleted T cells, or PBMCs; the material itself was cDNA or gDNA.

V was pared by 7 bases and J by 5 bases, with 20 bases between. Germline CDR1 and CDR2: LNHNV and YYDKDF (reference sequence). The CDR3 contains 16 residues. Authors' methods: Nucleated cell number was recorded as an estimate derived from reference gene primer amplification. TCRdb's copy holds only in-frame clones and misses some; the assay was immunoSEQ multiplex PCR. The DNA gave D and trimming, while V, J and clone size come from that table. The sample lists about 100,000 clones, around four fifths occurring once. The sequence derives from a man in his sixties or seventies with active or convalescent COVID-19. Sequencing used peripheral blood. The gene calls are TRBV15 and TRBJ1-4, with D unresolved. CDR3 region: CATKTHPGSKNEKLFF. CDR3 coding DNA: TGTGCCACCAAAACCCATCCGGGGAGTAAAAATGAAAAACTGTTTTTT.